This T cell receptor beta chain derives from a study of blood T cell repertoires in COVID-19. Study summary: From T cells, B-cell-depleted T cells, or PBMCs came the material, which was cDNA or gDNA.

In the original processing: How many nucleated cells were present was estimated from reference gene primer amplification. Assay used: immunoSEQ multiplex PCR; TCRdb lists only in-frame clones, some missing. The DNA was the basis for D and trimming; V, J and clone size are from that table. The sample holds about 130,000 clones, around four fifths seen once. The participants were between 18 and 89 years old and came from roughly 24 US areas. Participants' reported clinical history set cohort assignment. This CDR3 is built from 19 residues. V lost 3 bases and J lost 0; bases outside the gene matches: 13. From germline, CDR1 is DFQATT and CDR2 SNEGSKA (reference sequence).

Specimen: PBMCs or T cells enriched from blood (not recorded which). The sequence was obtained from a man younger than 45 who had recovered from COVID-19. The chain recombines TRBV20-1 with TRBJ1-4; 10 bases map to TRBD1. The CDR3 sequence: CSASLPGTGEFATNEKLFF. The CDR3 DNA sequence: TGCAGTGCTAGTCTTCCCGGGACAGGGGAGTTTGCAACTAATGAAAAACTGTTTTTT.